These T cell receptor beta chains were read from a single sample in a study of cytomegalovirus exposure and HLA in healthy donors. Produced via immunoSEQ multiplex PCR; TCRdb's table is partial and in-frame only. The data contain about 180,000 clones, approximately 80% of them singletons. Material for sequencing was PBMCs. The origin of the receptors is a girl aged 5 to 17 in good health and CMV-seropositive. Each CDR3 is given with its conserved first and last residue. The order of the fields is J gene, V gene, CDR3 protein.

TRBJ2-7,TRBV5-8,CASSWPGGEQYF
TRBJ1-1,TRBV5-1,CASSFRNRDTEAFF
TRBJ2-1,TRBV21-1,CASVLRRETKYNEQFF
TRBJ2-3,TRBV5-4,CASSPGLAASTDTQYF
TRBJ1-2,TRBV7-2,CASTSSGRHGYTF
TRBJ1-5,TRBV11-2,CASSLDRSGASNQPQHF
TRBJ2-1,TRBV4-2,CASSQASFSSYNEQFF
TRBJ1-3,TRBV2,CASRRTGTGNTIYF
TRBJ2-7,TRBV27,CASGNGPSSYEQYF
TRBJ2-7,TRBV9,CASSDPRGTVF
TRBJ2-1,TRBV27,CASSSKGTRSWNEQFF
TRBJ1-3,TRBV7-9,CASIRGTGNTIYF
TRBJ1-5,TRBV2,CASKISNSNQPQHF
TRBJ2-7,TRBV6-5,CASRAGTGTYEQYF
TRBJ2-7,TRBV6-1,CASSERTGSYEQYF
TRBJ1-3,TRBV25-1,CASGELSGNTIYF
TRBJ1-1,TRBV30,CAWSRGSRKMNTEAFF
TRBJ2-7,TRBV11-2,CASSSTQGVRDYEQYF
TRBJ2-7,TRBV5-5,CASSLVREWGEQYF
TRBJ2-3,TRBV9,CASSVSGSSTDTQYF
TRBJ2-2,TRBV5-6,CASSRLAGATGELFF
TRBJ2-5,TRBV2,CASSEEGLAGFQETQYF
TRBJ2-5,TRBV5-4,CASSPGTRGETQYF
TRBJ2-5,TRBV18,CASSPPDILDMETQYF
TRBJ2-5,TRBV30,CAWSPGETQYF
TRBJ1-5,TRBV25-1,CASSVTGGGQPQHF
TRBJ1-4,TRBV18,CASSRQGNEKLFF
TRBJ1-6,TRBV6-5,CASRRDRLNSPLHF
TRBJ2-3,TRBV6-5,CASSLQGQGTDTQYF
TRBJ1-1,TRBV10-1,CASSEDRLLAFF
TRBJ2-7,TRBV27,CASSGLAGSYEQYF
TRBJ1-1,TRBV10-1,CASRTDRNTEAFF
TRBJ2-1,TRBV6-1,CASRTGQGVYNEQFF
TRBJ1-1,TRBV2,CASKPSQGAGTEAFF
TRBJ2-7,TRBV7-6,CASSLVSQGEAGREQYF